Each of the 17 T cell receptor beta chains below was sequenced from the same sample in a study of shared clonotypes between healthy human individuals. The data were produced by immunoSEQ multiplex PCR, yet TCRdb's version contains in-frame clones alone and is incomplete. Altogether fewer than 1.8 million clones are present, approximately 98.5% being singletons, with the ten largest covering approximately 0.4%. Sequencing input: naive CD4+ T cells sorted from blood. Subset defined: CD45RA+ positively selected. The receptors come from a man aged 30-40 years in good health.

This chain uses TRBV5-1 with TRBJ2-7; tentatively, D is TRBD1 or TRBD2 (5 bases each). The CDR3 runs 15 residues. Germline CDR1 is SGHRS and CDR2 is YFSETQ. The V and J ends lost 3 bases and 5 bases respectively, with 18 bases between them. CDR3 residues: CASSSLRDPYDEQYF. In DNA form, the CDR3 reads TGCGCCAGCAGCTCACTCCGGGACCCCTACGACGAGCAGTACTTC.

The chain couples TRBV6-1 to TRBJ2-6, with D possibly matching TRBD1 (5 bases). This CDR3 has 16 residues. Trimming removed 2 bases from V and 0 bases from J, with 8 bases in between. Germline V gene lookup returns CDR1 MNHNS and CDR2 SASEGT. Here the CDR3 DNA reads TGTGCCAGCAGTGAAATGACAGTCTCTGGGGCCAACGTCCTGACTTTC. Translating it yields CASSEMTVSGANVLTF.

This chain uses TRBV15 with TRBJ1-5; possible D gene TRBD1, 5 bases. V was cut by 0 bases and J by 4 bases, with 13 bases left in between. The germline gives CDR1 LNHNV, CDR2 YYDKDF (reference sequence). The CDR3 is 16 amino acids. The CDR3: CATSRDRPGGNQPQHF. The DNA for the CDR3 is TGTGCCACCAGCAGAGATAGACCTGGGGGTAATCAGCCCCAGCATTTT.

In DNA, the CDR3 is TGTGCCAGCAGTTTGGCAGGACAGCCCTACGAGCAGTACTTC. Translated, it gives CASSLAGQPYEQYF. The V and J genes are TRBV28 and TRBJ2-7, with D perhaps TRBD1 (6 bases). This CDR3 contains 14 residues. The germline V and J ends were trimmed by 3 bases and 2 bases, with 11 bases remaining between them. Germline V gene data show CDR1 as MDHEN and CDR2 as SYDVKM.

About this clone: The same CDR3 can be traced to other DNA sequences in this sample. The chain joins TRBV7-9 to TRBJ2-5; D is unclear. Germline loops: CDR1 SEHNR, CDR2 FQNEAQ (reference sequence). The CDR3 has 13 amino acids. The V end was cut by 2 bases, the J end by 5 bases, with 9 bases between. CDR3 bases: TGTGCCAGCAGCTTAAGTGGGCGGGAGACCCAGTACTTC. Translating it yields CASSLSGRETQYF.

The chain employs TRBV7-6 and TRBJ2-1, with D perhaps assigned TRBD1 or TRBD2 (8 bases each). Germline CDR1 reads SGHVS; CDR2 reads FNYEAQ. Between the trimmed V and J ends, which lost 6 bases and 1 base, there was a span of 16 bases. The CDR3 has 16 residues. Written as DNA, the CDR3 is TGTGCCAGCAGACCAGGGGGCGGGAGGTCCTACAATGAGCAGTTCTTC. Its protein is CASRPGGGRSYNEQFF.

The chain is built from TRBV9 and TRBJ2-5; 10 positions agree with TRBD2. The germline CDR1 and CDR2 sequences are SGDLS and YYNGEE. The V gene end was trimmed by 3 bases and the J gene end by 11 bases; junction bases not matched to a gene: 10. This CDR3 contains 14 residues. CDR3 DNA sequence: TGTGCCAGCAGCGAAACTAGCGGGATGCGGGTTCAGTACTTC. As protein: CASSETSGMRVQYF.

The chain joins TRBV29-1 to TRBJ2-3, with D possibly TRBD2 on 6 matching bases. V was shortened by 4 bases and J by 1 base, with 9 bases between the two germline ends. CDR1 and CDR2 (germline): SQVTM, ANQGSEA. The CDR3 is made up of 13 amino acids. In nucleotides, the CDR3 is TGCAGCGTTGGACTAGGGGGCACAGATACGCAGTATTTT. It yields the protein CSVGLGGTDTQYF.

The gene calls are TRBV6-1 and TRBJ2-5; D unresolved. CDR3 size: 13 residues. Germline V gene data show CDR1 as MNHNS and CDR2 as SASEGT. The V and J ends lost 7 bases and 2 bases respectively, with 11 bases between them. The CDR3 nucleotides read TGTGCCAGCACCAAAACCAGGCAAGAGACCCAGTACTTC. This gives the protein CASTKTRQETQYF.

With regard to this clone: This sample also contains other DNA sequences that code for the same CDR3. The J gene is TRBJ2-1, the V gene TRBV18; 12 positions agree with TRBD2. J was trimmed by 4 bases and V by 6 bases; bases with no gene match: 4. This CDR3 comprises 15 residues. Germline CDR1 reads KGHSH; CDR2 reads LQKENI. This CDR3 reads CASSQGLAGYNEQFF. CDR3 nucleotide sequence: TGTGCCAGCTCCCAGGGACTAGCGGGTTACAATGAGCAGTTCTTC.

J is TRBJ2-2 and V is TRBV27; the D is unclear. There are 14 residues in the CDR3. Germline V CDR1 and CDR2: MNHEY, SMNVEV (reference sequence). V was clipped by 7 bases and J by 5 bases, with 14 bases between them. CDR3 coding DNA: TGTGCCAGCACACCCTGGGGTTTGACCGGGGAGCTGTTTTTT. It codes for CASTPWGLTGELFF.

This CDR3 is CASVERTGTNGYTF. The CDR3 nucleotides read TGTGCCAGCGTAGAAAGGACAGGGACAAATGGCTACACCTTC. The rearrangement joins TRBV2 to TRBJ1-2; 8 bases are a match to TRBD1. This CDR3 is 14 amino acids long. CDR1 and CDR2 from the germline V gene are SNHLY and FYNNEI. The V gene end was trimmed by 8 bases and the J gene end by 6 bases; junction bases not matched to a gene: 11.

The chain has TRBV2 and TRBJ2-1; D is ambiguous. The germline V gene encodes CDR1 SNHLY and CDR2 FYNNEI. This CDR3 is built from 16 residues. Trimming removed 4 bases at V and 0 bases at J, with 13 bases between. CDR3 coding DNA: TGTGCCAGCAGTGGAATTTTGGCTCTCTCCTACAATGAGCAGTTCTTC. Protein product: CASSGILALSYNEQFF.

V and J are TRBV5-1 and TRBJ2-6; TRBD1 matches 9 bases. V shed 4 bases, J shed 2 bases, and the junction held 13 bases outside the gene matches. Germline assignment: CDR1 SGHRS and CDR2 YFSETQ. This CDR3 spans 19 amino acids. The CDR3 here is CASSLMGQGMSTGANVLTF. CDR3 nucleotides: TGCGCCAGCAGCCTAATGGGACAGGGCATGTCAACTGGGGCCAACGTCCTGACTTTC.

The rearrangement uses TRBV7-9 and TRBJ2-3, with 13 bases that match TRBD2. Germline trimming cut 3 bases from V and 3 bases from J; bases unmatched to any gene: 3. Germline CDR1 and CDR2: SEHNR and FQNEAQ (reference sequence). The CDR3 sequence is 16 residues long. The CDR3 DNA is TGTGCCAGCAGCTTCGGACTAGCGGGAGCAACAGATACGCAGTATTTT. This encodes CASSFGLAGATDTQYF.

The chain carries TRBV11-2 and TRBJ2-7; TRBD1 matches 7 bases. The trim removed 2 bases at V and 3 bases at J, leaving 16 bases unmatched. Germline V gene lookup returns CDR1 SGHAT and CDR2 FQNNGV. The CDR3 consists of 18 residues. Written as DNA, the CDR3 is TGTGCCAGCAGCTTATTTAGGACAGGTGGGACCATAGGCTACGAGCAGTACTTC. Residues: CASSLFRTGGTIGYEQYF.

This clone was counted once. J is TRBJ2-7 and V is TRBV28; 12 nucleotides line up with TRBD2. Germline V gene data show CDR1 as MDHEN and CDR2 as SYDVKM. CDR3 length: 13 residues. V trimming: 7 bases; J trimming: 9 bases; junction bases outside the gene matches: 7. The CDR3 nucleotides read TGTGCCAGCAAAACTAGCGGGAGGCCCGCGCAGTACTTC. Amino acid sequence: CASKTSGRPAQYF.